These 18 T cell receptor beta chains were sequenced from one sample in a study of T-cell memory formation after mild COVID-19. TCRdb reprocessed the 5' RACE reads via MiXCR and lists one record per CDR3 protein. The sample carries 540,000 or so distinct CDR3 sequences, about a fifth recorded once. The sample was PBMCs or a T cell subset sorted from them (not recorded which). The source is an adult woman who had mild COVID-19 (a few samples of this study predate the infection). Cell type and time point are not known.

J is TRBJ2-1 and V is TRBV7-9; 7 nucleotides match TRBD1. Per germline, CDR1 SEHNR and CDR2 FQNEAQ (reference sequence). CDR3 length equals 14 residues. Trimming removed 2 bases from V and 7 bases from J; junction bases left unmatched: 5. The CDR3 DNA is TGTGCCAGCAGCTTATCGACAGGGTGGAATGAGCAGTTCTTC. Residues: CASSLSTGWNEQFF. The full variable domain, its missing parts supplied by reference TRBV7-9 and TRBJ2-1, is DTGVSQNPRHKITKRGQNVTFRCDPISEHNRLYWYRQTLGQGPEFLTYFQNEAQLEKSRLLSDRFSAERPKGSFSTLEIQRTEQGDSAMYLCASSLSTGWNEQFFGPGTRLTVL.

This clonotype was seen repeatedly, ten times or more. V and J are TRBV7-2 and TRBJ1-5; D not resolved. With 1 base removed from V and 3 bases from J, the gap between germline ends came to 7 bases. The CDR3 runs 14 residues. Germline V CDR1 and CDR2: SGHTA, FQGNSA. This chain's CDR3 is CASSLDYTNQPQHF. CDR3 nucleotide sequence: TGTGCCAGCAGCTTAGACTACACCAATCAGCCCCAGCATTTT.

This clonotype has at least ten counts. The J gene is TRBJ2-7, the V gene TRBV5-1; TRBD2 matches 10 bases. Trimming at V came to 5 bases and at J to 4 bases, leaving 6 bases not matched to a gene. The germline V gene has CDR1 SGHRS and CDR2 YFSETQ. This CDR3 is built from 14 residues. The CDR3 DNA reads as TGCGCCAGCAGTAGCGGGAGGACCCGTTACGAGCAGTACTTC. Protein sequence: CASSSGRTRYEQYF.

The chain recombines TRBV10-3 with TRBJ1-2; 7 positions agree with TRBD1. The CDR3 is made up of 14 amino acids. Germline V CDR1 and CDR2: ENHRY, SYGVKD. With V trimmed by 7 bases and J by 7 bases, 12 bases remained unmatched. The CDR3 is CAITSTGEGIGYTF. The CDR3 nucleotides are TGTGCCATCACCTCAACAGGGGAAGGAATTGGCTACACCTTC.

This clonotype appeared many times. The J gene is TRBJ1-1, the V gene TRBV20-1; TRBD1 agrees at 7 bases. The CDR3 has 13 residues. From germline, CDR1 is DFQATT and CDR2 SNEGSKA (reference sequence). After removal of 5 bases from V and 8 bases from J, the junction contained 11 bases not matched to a gene. CDR3 region: CSAGDSSGGEAFF. DNA of the CDR3: TGCAGTGCTGGGGACAGTTCAGGAGGGGAAGCTTTCTTT.

This sequence joins TRBV24-1 and TRBJ2-7, with a tentative D call TRBD1 (6 bases). With 5 bases removed from V and 3 bases from J, the gap between germline ends came to 10 bases. The CDR3 spans 13 residues. Germline CDR1 and CDR2: KGHDR and SFDVKD. The CDR3 reads CATSATDSYEQYF. The CDR3 DNA reads as TGTGCCACCAGTGCTACGGACAGCTACGAGCAGTACTTC.

The gene calls are TRBV9 and TRBJ1-1; no clear D. Trimming shortened V by 4 bases and J by 8 bases, and 21 bases separated the two germline ends. The germline gives CDR1 SGDLS, CDR2 YYNGEE. The CDR3 has 15 amino acids. The CDR3 nucleotides read TGTGCCAGCAGCCAATTAGACTTCCACAGTGCCGAAGCTTTCTTT. This translates into CASSQLDFHSAEAFF.

The chain employs TRBV11-2 and TRBJ1-2; 11 nucleotides align to TRBD1. Germline loops: CDR1 SGHAT, CDR2 FQNNGV. The CDR3 spans 15 residues. Trimming removed 4 bases from V and 7 bases from J; junction bases left unmatched: 8. The CDR3 spells CASSSPRTGGSGYTF. CDR3 DNA sequence: TGTGCCAGCAGCTCACCCCGGACAGGGGGCAGTGGCTACACCTTC.

The rearrangement links TRBV10-3 to TRBJ2-2, with D uncertain. CDR1 is ENHRY, CDR2 SYGVKD, per germline. Trimming shortened V by 7 bases and J by 3 bases, and 6 bases separated the two germline ends. CDR3 length equals 12 residues. The CDR3: CAIKAYTGELFF. The DNA for the CDR3 is TGTGCCATCAAAGCCTACACCGGGGAGCTGTTTTTT.

The CDR3, as DNA: TGCAGTGCTAGTTTGGACCCTGAGCAGTTCTTC. It encodes CSASLDPEQFF. The chain recombines TRBV20-1 with TRBJ2-1, with unresolved D. Germline V CDR1 and CDR2: DFQATT, SNEGSKA (reference sequence). This CDR3 comprises 11 residues. V was pared by 3 bases and J by 9 bases, with 9 bases between.

The V call is TRBV6-5, the J call TRBJ2-1; 11 bases line up with TRBD2. The germline V gene encodes CDR1 MNHEY and CDR2 SVGAGI. The CDR3 is made up of 17 amino acids. With 0 bases clipped from V and 7 bases from J, the junction kept 8 bases outside the gene matches. Here the CDR3 DNA reads TGTGCCAGCAGTTACTCGAAGGCTCTAGCGGGAGGAAATGAGCAGTTCTTC. Translated: CASSYSKALAGGNEQFF.

The chain joins TRBV7-6 to TRBJ2-5; D unclear. Germline lookup yields CDR1 SGHVS and CDR2 FNYEAQ. The CDR3 is made up of 15 amino acids. Trimming cost V 1 base and J 0 bases, with 9 bases left between them. The CDR3 reads CASSLGALYQETQYF. The CDR3 DNA reads as TGTGCCAGCAGCTTAGGGGCCCTGTACCAAGAGACCCAGTACTTC.

The chain combines TRBV4-1 with TRBJ2-3, with 7 bases lining up with TRBD2. CDR1 is MGHRA, CDR2 YSYEKL, per germline. The junction had 10 bases not matched to a gene; V was cut back by 4 bases and J by 6 bases. The CDR3 totals 15 residues. Written as DNA, the CDR3 is TGCGCCAGCAGCCCCCAGCGGGGAGGGAGGGATACGCAGTATTTT. Translated, it gives CASSPQRGGRDTQYF.

This chain uses TRBV20-1 with TRBJ2-7; no clear D gene. V was trimmed by 6 bases and J by 2 bases, leaving 17 bases between them. The germline CDR1 and CDR2 sequences are DFQATT and SNEGSKA (reference sequence). This CDR3 region has 14 residues. DNA for the CDR3: TGCAGTGCCCTTGACCCCCTCTATCCCTACGAGCAGTACTTC. This encodes CSALDPLYPYEQYF.

This chain connects TRBV30 to TRBJ2-2; no clear D. CDR1 is GTSNPN and CDR2 is SVGIG in the germline V gene (reference sequence). V shed 3 bases and J shed 5 bases, with 7 bases lying between them. The CDR3 runs 12 residues. CDR3 sequence (DNA): TGTGCCTGGAGCCTACAGACCGGGGAGCTGTTTTTT. It encodes CAWSLQTGELFF.

The chain joins TRBV25-1 to TRBJ2-7; either TRBD1 or TRBD2 may supply D (5 bases each). The ends were cut back, 5 bases at V and 4 bases at J, with 18 bases in the middle. Germline V gene data show CDR1 as MGHDK and CDR2 as SYGVNS. The CDR3 is 15 amino acids. This chain's CDR3 is CASSRPWGGSYEQYF. CDR3 nucleotides: TGTGCCAGCAGTCGCCCCTGGGGCGGGTCTTACGAGCAGTACTTC.

This chain links TRBV20-1 with TRBJ2-5, with D unclear. Germline V gives CDR1 DFQATT, CDR2 SNEGSKA (reference sequence). V lost 6 bases and J 0 bases, leaving 14 bases between the germline ends. The CDR3 length is 14 residues. The CDR3 sequence is CSASEDQYQETQYF. In DNA form, the CDR3 reads TGCAGTGCGAGCGAGGACCAGTACCAAGAGACCCAGTACTTC.

This clonotype was counted only a few times. This sequence joins TRBV7-9 and TRBJ2-7, with D perhaps TRBD1 (6 bases). V dropped 1 base and J dropped 7 bases, with 14 bases sitting between them. Per the germline V gene, CDR1 is SEHNR and CDR2 is FQNEAQ (reference sequence). The CDR3 totals 14 residues. The CDR3 bases are TGTGCCAGCAGCTTAGGGCAGGGGTTTGAAGAGCAGTACTTC. Amino acids: CASSLGQGFEEQYF.